This TCR beta chain appears in the sequencing data of a study of cytomegalovirus exposure and HLA in healthy donors (dated by TCRdb to 2016 to 2017). Context from the whole study: In an earlier analysis of approximately 640 of the donors, 276 Gb of sequence data and 90 million to 120 million unique TCR beta sequences from 180 million or so T cells were reported. An early release covering roughly 640 HLA-typed donors comprised about 290 gigabases of sequencing data and roughly 86 million unique TCR sequences. Of the approximately 400 genotyped donors, 65% to 90% were placed in the genetic ancestry cluster associated with self-reported Caucasian donors. The study aimed to test whether cataloging public T cell receptors could reveal signatures of past pathogen exposure. The study profiled the T cell repertoires of hundreds of subjects by immunosequencing and related them to cytomegalovirus serostatus. In addition to the first cohort of 650 to 750 subjects, a separate validation cohort of under 150 different subjects was used. High-throughput TCR immunosequencing, statistical association of individual TCRs with disease status, and machine learning were combined to predict cytomegalovirus infection status. In a later analysis, previously published TCR beta repertoires from about 640 donors were re-analyzed and high-resolution HLA genotyping was added so that TCR occurrence patterns could be studied. Rather than drawing on any new phenotypic data, the later analysis identified candidate immune exposures from TCR beta sequences and the way those sequences occurred across donors. To decide whether each TCR beta V gene segment behaved as functional or pseudogenic, an earlier analysis of over 500 of the donors relied on high-throughput TCR beta sequencing. Donor age, sex, ethnicity and CMV serostatus were compiled together with the repertoire data. In a later genetic analysis, genome-wide SNP genotypes for about three fifths of the roughly 670 donors were used, and that subset was treated as a discovery cohort. All discovery cohort repertoires had been generated on a single sequencing platform. HLA typing included class I and class II loci at four-digit resolution. The number of typed donors differed by locus: about 620-640 for A, B, C, DRB1 and DQB1; some 500 for DQA1; fewer than 610 for DPA1; and some 430 for DPB1. About 5 DR-DQ haplotypes were handled as single units for association and clustering, since linkage in the cohort was strong. Across approximately 400 genotyped donors of the cohort, an average of about 250,000 unique TCR beta nucleotide sequences per donor were sequenced, and roughly a sixth of those sequences were non-productive.

The library was made by the immunoSEQ multiplex PCR assay. The multiplex PCR relied on a mix of 60 forward primers for TCR Vbeta segments and 13 reverse primers for TCR Jbeta segments. The CDR3 region of rearranged TCR beta genes was amplified from genomic DNA by a multiplex PCR assay. The amplified TCR beta libraries were sequenced on the Illumina HiSeq System as 87-base-pair reads. The study's own analysis went as follows. A later analysis tallied roughly 80 million unique TCR beta chains across the 666 repertoires, and approximately 9.9 million of those chains were shared by two or more donors. To remove PCR and sequencing errors, raw reads were error-corrected and collapsed into unique sequences using a nearest-neighbor algorithm that merged closely related sequences. To assign V, D and J gene segments, CDR3 sequences were aligned to IMGT reference sequences. For a sequence to be retained, at least a six-nucleotide match to both a V gene segment and a J gene segment was required. Rearrangements were called productive when the CDR3 lacked stop codons and stayed in frame with V and J; all others were non-productive. CDR3 was defined according to IMGT convention as the region running from the second conserved V-encoded cysteine to the conserved J-encoded phenylalanine. Sequences without an unambiguous match to a single V gene segment were excluded from the earlier analysis of about 630 of the donors. An earlier analysis of fewer than 650 of the donors classified V segments as functional when productive rearrangements were above 56.7% and as segregating when the standard deviation between donors was above 5%. A statistical classification framework was built to diagnose cytomegalovirus status from the catalog of TCR beta chain sequences. In a later analysis, TCR nucleotide sequences were compared against IMGT/GENE-DB human TR gene sequences so that V and J genes could be assigned. Using the TCRdist pipeline, a later analysis assigned CDR3 sequences along with most-parsimonious VDJ recombination scenarios. In a later analysis, each TCR beta chain was defined by its CDR3 amino acid sequence together with its V-gene family, and reads without a unique V-gene family were excluded. To address suspected cross-contamination and a sequencing artifact, a later analysis removed under 600 highly shared, low-generation-probability nucleotide sequences. In a later analysis, a clonal expansion index for each public chain was calculated from normalized within-repertoire ranks of inferred template counts. Generation probabilities in a later analysis came from a VDJ recombination model fitted to out-of-frame rearrangements, and those results were checked against IGoR. Hypergeometric tests were used in a later analysis to score TCR-TCR, TCR-HLA and TCR-CMV co-occurrence, with a repertoire-size bias correction applied to the TCR pairs. False discovery rates were estimated in a later analysis by permuting HLA or CMV assignments 20 times. A later analysis grouped co-occurring TCRs with DBSCAN, adding TCRdist sequence similarity when clustering within HLA-allele-positive subsets. Co-occurrence clustering excluded repertoires with fewer than 30,000 or more than 120,000 public chains, plus five with anomalous nucleotide sharing. This is the immuneACCESS table as TCRdb keeps it, with only in-frame sequences that have V and J called. A part of the clones is gone; compared with another copy, unresolved V genes explain less than half, and the rest is unexplained. V and J calls and clone size are given by that table; D and trimming were obtained from the DNA. The sample table holds 65,000 to 85,000 clones. 1.5% of the sample is held by the ten biggest clonotypes.

What the research found in general, with its limitations: Linkage disequilibrium might explain the correlated functional status among segregating V segments, but an unknown experimental factor could not be ruled out. A later analysis associated 16,951 TCR beta sequences with specific HLA alleles at a false discovery rate of 0.05. A cluster of highly shared sequence variants was judged likely to represent a technical artifact of the sequencing pipeline. In this cohort, only TCR beta chains were sequenced, and detectable features were limited by the absence of alpha or paired-chain data. In a later analysis, the rate of TCR association differed among HLA loci, with DRB1 alleles having the most associated TCRs and HLA-C alleles having the fewest. A later analysis found that HLA-associated TCR beta chains were more clonally expanded and had lower generation probabilities than equally common non-associated chains. The study gave a list of more than 150 TCR beta chains associated with cytomegalovirus. The classifier was reported to diagnose cytomegalovirus status with high specificity and sensitivity in both the original and validation cohorts. CMV serostatus was the only immune exposure information available for the cohort. A further reported finding was that TCR beta sequences accurately predicted the HLA-A and HLA-B alleles for most subjects in the first cohort. It was suggested by the authors that the approach could potentially be generalized to other disease states and immunological phenotypes. When HLA alleles, especially DR and DQ, strongly co-occurred, attributing TCR associations to individual alleles was difficult. According to a later analysis, parvovirus B19, influenza, CMV and Epstein-Barr virus appeared linked to several top co-occurrence clusters. Three of the identified cytomegalovirus-associated TCR beta chains were confirmed in vitro to be specific for cytomegalovirus antigens. While some public TCRs were present in many individuals, most TCR sequences turned up only very rarely across donors. An association between a missense DCLRE1C variant and V-gene and J-gene trimming of TCR beta chains was found in a later genetic analysis and replicated in an independent cohort. Some IMGT-functional V segments, including TRBV6-2 and TRBV6-3, could not be distinguished by the 87-base-pair reads and were therefore excluded. Roughly uniform sequencing depth across donors was assumed in presence/absence analyses, although this assumption may not hold. Broadly in line with IMGT annotations, most TCR beta V segments showed up in productive rearrangements about 87% or about 30% of the time in an earlier analysis of some 590 of the donors. Some 16 rarely observed V segments, including chromosome 9 orphons, were excluded from the earlier analysis of approximately 600 of the donors because counts were too low. A later analysis found that most CMV-associated TCR beta chains appeared HLA-restricted, with HLA associations seemingly driven largely by CMV exposure. Compared with the approximately 700-donor mean, donors in an Asian-associated ancestry cluster had fewer N-insertions in productive TCRs, according to a later genetic analysis. HLA typing was unavailable for some donors at each locus, so association tests used only the typed subset.

About this clone: Its binding antigen is unknown.

The cohort consisted of 600 to 700 healthy bone marrow donors. At the time of sampling, all cohort members were nominally healthy, though unrecorded immune exposures were likely present. The donor was CMV seronegative and was included in the group of 352 seronegative cohort members. Each donor provided a peripheral blood sample, and peripheral blood mononuclear cells were used for TCR beta sequencing. The Qiagen DNeasy Blood Extraction Kit was used to extract genomic DNA from the blood cell samples. CDR1 and CDR2, looked up from the germline V gene (reference sequence), are LNHDA and SQIVND. V gives up 2 bases and J gives up 5 bases, and the segment between their germline ends measures 4 bases. The CDR3 runs 12 residues from the cysteine to the phenylalanine. Only the CDR3 region is kept as DNA, spanning 36 bases read in frame from base 1.

The source material was PBMCs. This clonotype was sampled from a woman aged 55-69 years in good health and CMV-seronegative. The chain uses TRBV19 and TRBJ2-1; the D gene cannot be resolved reliably. The CDR3 protein: CASSIRDNEQFF. The DNA sequence follows: TGTGCCAGTAGTATACGGGACAATGAGCAGTTCTTC.